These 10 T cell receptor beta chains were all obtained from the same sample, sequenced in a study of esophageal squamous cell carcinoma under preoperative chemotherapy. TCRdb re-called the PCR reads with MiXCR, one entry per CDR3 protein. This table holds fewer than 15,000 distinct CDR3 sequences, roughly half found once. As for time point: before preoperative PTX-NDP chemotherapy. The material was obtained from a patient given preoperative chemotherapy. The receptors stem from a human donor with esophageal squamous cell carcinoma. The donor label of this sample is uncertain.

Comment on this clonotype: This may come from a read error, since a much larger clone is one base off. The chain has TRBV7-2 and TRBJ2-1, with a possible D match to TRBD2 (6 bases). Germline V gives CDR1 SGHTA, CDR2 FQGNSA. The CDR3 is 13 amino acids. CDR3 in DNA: TGTGTCAGCCCGGGACTCTTCTACAATGAGCAGTTCTTC. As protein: CVSPGLFYNEQFF.

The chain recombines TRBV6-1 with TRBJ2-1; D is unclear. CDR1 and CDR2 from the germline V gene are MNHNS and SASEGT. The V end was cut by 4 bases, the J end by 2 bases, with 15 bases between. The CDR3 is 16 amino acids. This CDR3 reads CASSGSLVGTYNEQFF. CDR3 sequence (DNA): TGTGCCAGCAGTGGTAGCCTGGTAGGCACCTACAATGAGCAGTTCTTC.

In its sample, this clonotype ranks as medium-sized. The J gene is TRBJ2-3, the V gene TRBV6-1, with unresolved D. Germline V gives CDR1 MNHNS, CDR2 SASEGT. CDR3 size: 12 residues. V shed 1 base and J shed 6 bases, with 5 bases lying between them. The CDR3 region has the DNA TGTGCCAGCAGTGAAGTAGGGGATACGCAGTATTTT. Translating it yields CASSEVGDTQYF.

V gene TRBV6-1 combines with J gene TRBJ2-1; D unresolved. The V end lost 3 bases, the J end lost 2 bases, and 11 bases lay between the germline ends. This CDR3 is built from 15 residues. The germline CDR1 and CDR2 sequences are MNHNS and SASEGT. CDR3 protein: CASSDVGSPYNEQFF. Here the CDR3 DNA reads TGTGCCAGCAGTGACGTTGGCAGCCCCTACAATGAGCAGTTCTTC.

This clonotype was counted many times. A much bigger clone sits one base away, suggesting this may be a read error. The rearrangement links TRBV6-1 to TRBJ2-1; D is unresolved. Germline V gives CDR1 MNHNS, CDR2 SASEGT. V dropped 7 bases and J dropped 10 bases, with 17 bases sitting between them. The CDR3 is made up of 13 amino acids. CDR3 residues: CASTWGTPYEQFF. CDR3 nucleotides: TGTGCCAGCACCTGGGGTACCCCCTACGAGCAGTTCTTC.

CDR3 nucleotides: TGTGCCAGGGGTGAAGGGGACGGTCACACAGATACGCAGTATTTT. It encodes CARGEGDGHTDTQYF. The chain combines TRBV6-1 with TRBJ2-3; D possibly matches TRBD1 or TRBD2 (5 bases each). The CDR3 covers 15 residues. With 9 bases removed from V and 2 bases from J, the gap between germline ends came to 18 bases. CDR1 and CDR2 from the germline V gene are MNHNS and SASEGT.

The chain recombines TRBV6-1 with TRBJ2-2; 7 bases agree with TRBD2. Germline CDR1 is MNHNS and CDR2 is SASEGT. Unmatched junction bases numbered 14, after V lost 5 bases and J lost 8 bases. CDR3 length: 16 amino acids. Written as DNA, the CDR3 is TGTGCCAGCAGTCTTGGGGAGGGACTGTTGTCTGGGGAGCTGTTTTTT. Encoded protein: CASSLGEGLLSGELFF.

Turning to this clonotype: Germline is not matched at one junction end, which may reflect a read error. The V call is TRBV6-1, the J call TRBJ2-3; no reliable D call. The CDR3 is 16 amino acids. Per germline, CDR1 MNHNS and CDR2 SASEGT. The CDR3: CASSGYLGVNTETLYF. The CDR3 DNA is TGTGCCAGCAGTGGATATTTGGGTGTGAACACAGAGACGCTGTATTTT.

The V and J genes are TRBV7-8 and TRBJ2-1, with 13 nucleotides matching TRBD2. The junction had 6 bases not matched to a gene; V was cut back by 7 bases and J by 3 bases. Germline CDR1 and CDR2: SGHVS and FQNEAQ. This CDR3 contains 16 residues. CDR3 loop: CASKGRTSGGYNEQFF. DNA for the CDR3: TGTGCCAGCAAAGGAAGGACTAGCGGGGGCTACAATGAGCAGTTCTTC. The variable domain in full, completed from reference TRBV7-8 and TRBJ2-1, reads GAGVSQSPRYKVAKRGQDVALRCDPISGHVSLFWYQQALGQGPEFLTYFQNEAQLDKSGLPSDRFFAERPEGSVSTLKIQRTQQEDSAVYLCASKGRTSGGYNEQFFGPGTRLTVL.

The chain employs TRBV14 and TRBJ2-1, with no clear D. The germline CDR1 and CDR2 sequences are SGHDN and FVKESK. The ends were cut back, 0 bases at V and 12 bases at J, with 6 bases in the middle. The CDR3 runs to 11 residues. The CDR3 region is CASSQETSQFF. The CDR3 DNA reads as TGTGCCAGCAGCCAAGAGACATCGCAGTTCTTC.